This TCR beta chain came from a study of molecular identifiers for immune sequencing clone quantification. Overall study: Replicates split RNA from around 20,000 or 99,000 naive CD8 cells five ways, and the researchers sequenced four portions.

TCRdb reprocessed the PCR reads via MiXCR and lists one record per CDR3 protein. The table records a few hundred thousand distinct CDR3 sequences, less than 30% of them present only once. This clonotype was seen a single time. Its antigen is currently unknown. A read error may explain this, as a much larger clone is one base away. The authors sorted naive CD8 T cells as CD8+CD4-CCR7+CD45RA+. General observations from the study: Reportedly, one cell's Jurkat TCR RNA was detected within 1,200,000 naive CD8 cells. Clonotypes surpassing 20 RNA copies contained over 99% of effector molecules, versus under 1% in naive cells.

The CDR3 length is 15 residues. The ends were cut back, 3 bases at V and 1 base at J, with 13 bases in the middle. CDR1 MDHEN and CDR2 SYDVKM come from the germline V gene. The receptor comes from a human donor in good health. Some libraries in this study had Jurkat cell RNA spiked in. The V gene is TRBV28, the J gene TRBJ2-7; weak D call: TRBD1 (5 bases). Specimen: naive CD8+ T cells from blood, with Jurkat cell RNA spiked in. Subset noted: FACS-sorted CD8+CD4-CCR7+CD45RA+ naive T cells. The chain's CDR3 is CASSFRAGKSYEQYF. CDR3 DNA: TGTGCCAGCAGTTTCAGGGCAGGAAAGTCCTACGAGCAGTACTTC.